Sequencing of this TCR delta chain was carried out in a study of gamma-delta chains in newborns, infants, children. Background on the study: Innate gammadelta T cells reportedly expand polyclonally right after birth, driven by microbial exposure, per the title.

Of note for this clone: A much larger clone is a single base away; this may be a read error.

Germline CDR1 and CDR2: GEAIGNYY and EKD. The CDR3 is made up of 24 amino acids. Germline trimming cut 0 bases from V and 0 bases from J; bases unmatched to any gene: 21. TCRdb fed the reads to CATT. The table shows around 3,000 delta-chain clones, with about 2.7% occurring only once. J is TRDJ3 and V is TRDV2; 8 bases match TRDD3. The sequencing input was blood. This receptor was obtained from a child who was a newborn, infant or young child, either healthy, febrile or measles-vaccinated (not recorded which). CDR3 bases: TGTGCCTGTGACACCGTCGGCCTTCAGCAACGGGATACGGAGAACTCCTGGGACACCCGACAGATGTTTTTC. This sequence encodes CACDTVGLQQRDTENSWDTRQMFF.